This TCR beta chain was found in a study of T cells in women clearing cervical HPV infection. Background on the study: Case blood drawn at lesion detection; control blood after infection cleared.

Study outcomes and limitations: Unknown T-cell numbers per sample may underlie the richness differences. CIN3+ cases had significantly higher TCR repertoire richness than controls, but evenness did not differ.

Prevalent HPV16 infections were excluded; only incident single HPV16 infections included. The data were produced by immunoSEQ multiplex PCR, yet TCRdb's version contains in-frame clones alone and is incomplete. This listing includes approximately 37,000 clones. This CDR3 is 20 amino acids long. The trim removed 3 bases at V and 4 bases at J, leaving 17 bases unmatched. As concerns this clone: No antigen is known for it. The read comes to an end 3 residues before the CDR3 does, leaving the germline J gene to fill in the end.

The sample taken for sequencing was blood buffy coat. This TCR came from a woman aged 18-70 years with a cervical HPV16 infection that either progressed to CIN3+ or cleared (not recorded which). The chain links TRBV7-1 to TRBJ2-3; 12 bases map to TRBD2. Being an ORF, TRBV7-1 has a function that is uncertain. CDR3 region: CASSSAQLRTSGATADTQYF. The CDR3 DNA, read in part, is TGTGCCAGCAGCTCTGCCCAACTAAGGACTAGCGGGGCCACCGCAGATACG.